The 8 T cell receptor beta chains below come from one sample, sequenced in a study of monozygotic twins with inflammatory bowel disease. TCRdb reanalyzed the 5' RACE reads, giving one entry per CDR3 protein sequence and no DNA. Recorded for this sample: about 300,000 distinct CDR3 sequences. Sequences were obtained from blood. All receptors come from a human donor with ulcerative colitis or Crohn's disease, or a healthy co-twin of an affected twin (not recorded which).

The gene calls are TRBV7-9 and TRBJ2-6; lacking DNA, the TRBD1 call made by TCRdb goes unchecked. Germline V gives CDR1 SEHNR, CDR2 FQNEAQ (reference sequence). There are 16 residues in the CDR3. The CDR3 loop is CALGRDRFSEANVLTF. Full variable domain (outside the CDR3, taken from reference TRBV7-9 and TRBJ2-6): DTGVSQNPRHKITKRGQNVTFRCDPISEHNRLYWYRQTLGQGPEFLTYFQNEAQLEKSRLLSDRFSAERPKGSFSTLEIQRTEQGDSAMYLCALGRDRFSEANVLTFGAGSRLTVL.

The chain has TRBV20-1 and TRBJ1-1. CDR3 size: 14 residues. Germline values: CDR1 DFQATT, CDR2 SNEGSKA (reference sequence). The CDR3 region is CSARISSLDTEAFF.

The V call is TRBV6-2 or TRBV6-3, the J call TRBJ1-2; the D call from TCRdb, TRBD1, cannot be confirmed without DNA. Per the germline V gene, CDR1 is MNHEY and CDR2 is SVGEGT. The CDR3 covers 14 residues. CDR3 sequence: CASSYSTGRYGYTF.

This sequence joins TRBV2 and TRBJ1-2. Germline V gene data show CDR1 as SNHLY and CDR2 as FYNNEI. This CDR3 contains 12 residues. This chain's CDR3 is CASRTDYYGYTF. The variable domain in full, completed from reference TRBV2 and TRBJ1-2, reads EPEVTQTPSHQVTQMGQEVILRCVPISNHLYFYWYRQILGQKVEFLVSFYNNEISEKSEIFDDQFSVERPDGSNFTLKIRSTKLEDSAMYFCASRTDYYGYTFGSGTRLTVV.

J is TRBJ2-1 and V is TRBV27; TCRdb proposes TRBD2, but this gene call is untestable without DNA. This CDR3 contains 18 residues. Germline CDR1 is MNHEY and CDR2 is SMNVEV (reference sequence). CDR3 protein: CASSLRTSGGVEYNEQFF.

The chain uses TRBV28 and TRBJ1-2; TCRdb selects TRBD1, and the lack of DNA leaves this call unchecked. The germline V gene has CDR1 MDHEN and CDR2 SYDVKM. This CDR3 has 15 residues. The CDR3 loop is CASSLPLGQGDGYTF.

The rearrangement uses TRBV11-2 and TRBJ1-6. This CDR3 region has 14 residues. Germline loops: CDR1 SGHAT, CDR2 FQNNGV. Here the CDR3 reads CASSFRPDNSPLHF.

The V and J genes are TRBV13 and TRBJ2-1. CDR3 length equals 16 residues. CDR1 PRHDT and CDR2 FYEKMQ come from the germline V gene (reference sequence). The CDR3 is CASSPDWTGLYNEQFF.